This TCR beta chain derives from a study of graft-versus-host responses after intestinal transplantation. Study at large: The transplants performed in recipients were multivisceral, liver-intestinal, or isolated intestinal. Anti-thymocyte globulin was used for induction in all recipients, who then took tacrolimus and steroids for approximately 3 years. Study-level results: GvH clones detected in recipient marrow included some appearing first in ileum or blood. The presence of high graft-versus-host to host-versus-graft clonal ratios in allografts characterized patients with graft-donor T cell macrochimerism.

As concerns this clone: The antigen remains undetermined.

Lymphocytes (intraepithelial and lamina propria) were released by processing the graft tissue. CDR1 is SGHDN, CDR2 FVKESK, per germline. The CDR3 is made up of 12 amino acids. V lost 4 bases and J lost 7, with 5 bases in between. Sequencing was performed with immunoSEQ multiplex PCR; in TCRdb, only in-frame clones are kept and a portion is missing. The sample holds over 60,000 clones, 89% seen once. V and J are TRBV14 and TRBJ2-6; D remains ambiguous. The receptor comes from a human patient who received an intestinal transplant, so some T cells may come from the graft donor. Sample: ileum tissue, taken 357 days after transplant. CDR3 region: CASSLFANVLTF. The CDR3 nucleotides read TGTGCCAGCAGCCTGTTCGCCAACGTCCTGACTTTC.